Each of the 7 T cell receptor beta chains below was sequenced from the same sample in a study of blood T cells in healthy people across ages. Together with a sample-barcoded 5' primer, a J-beta primer mix was included in a second PCR lasting about 7 to 12 cycles. Each CDR3 protein gets one entry after TCRdb re-called the 5' RACE reads with MiXCR. The table lists approximately 800,000 distinct CDR3 sequences, 20% to 30% of them singletons, with around 3% in the top ten. The sample was also linked to a second study, of T cells of mothers and their children.

Sequencing used blood. All receptors derive from a boy aged 5 to 17 in good health.

This clonotype appeared a single time. The rearrangement uses TRBV5-1 and TRBJ2-5, with 14 bases lining up with TRBD2. This CDR3 has 16 amino acids. The germline CDR1 and CDR2 sequences are SGHRS and YFSETQ. With V trimmed by 4 bases and J by 5 bases, 7 bases remained unmatched. CDR3 region: CASSQRLAGGSETQYF. The CDR3, as DNA: TGCGCCAGCAGCCAACGACTAGCGGGGGGGAGTGAGACCCAGTACTTC.

V and J are TRBV5-1 and TRBJ2-7; TRBD1 matches 12 bases. The CDR3 length is 16 residues. Germline V gives CDR1 SGHRS, CDR2 YFSETQ. J was trimmed by 7 bases and V by 0 bases; bases with no gene match: 8. As DNA, the CDR3 is TGCGCCAGCAGCTTGGCAGCCGGGACAGGGGGCGCTGAGCAGTACTTC. This gives the protein CASSLAAGTGGAEQYF.

This clonotype was counted only a few times. The chain combines TRBV3-1 with TRBJ1-1; D unclear. The CDR3 has 14 amino acids. Trimming removed 0 bases at V and 5 bases at J, with 10 bases between. Germline V gene lookup returns CDR1 LGHDT and CDR2 YNNKEL (reference sequence). The CDR3 region is CASSQDPMETEAFF. CDR3 coding DNA: TGTGCCAGCAGCCAAGACCCCATGGAAACTGAAGCTTTCTTT.

The chain carries TRBV2 and TRBJ2-1, with 11 bases fitting TRBD1. The J call could be wrong; TRBJ2-7 is a better fit for the DNA end. In germline, CDR1 is SNHLY, CDR2 FYNNEI. The CDR3 contains 15 residues. CDR3 amino acids: CASRTGTGGSYEQYF. The CDR3 bases are TGTGCCAGCAGGACCGGGACAGGGGGATCCTACGAGCAGTACTTC.

This chain uses TRBV28 with TRBJ2-6, with 7 bases matching TRBD1. This CDR3 spans 17 amino acids. Germline V gives CDR1 MDHEN, CDR2 SYDVKM. V dropped 6 bases and J dropped 2; count of bases not matched to a gene: 10. The CDR3 DNA is TGTGCCAGCAGATTGACAGGGCCATCGCCTGGGGCCAACGTCCTGACTTTC. This sequence encodes CASRLTGPSPGANVLTF.

This chain joins TRBV6-1 and TRBJ2-1; 9 nucleotides line up with TRBD1. Germline assignment: CDR1 MNHNS and CDR2 SASEGT. The CDR3 consists of 15 residues. Trimming removed 7 bases from V and 6 bases from J; junction bases left unmatched: 10. This CDR3 reads CASTRTGQGRNEQFF. CDR3 coding DNA: TGTGCCAGCACCAGAACGGGACAGGGTCGCAATGAGCAGTTCTTC.

This sequence joins TRBV29-1 and TRBJ1-2; D not certain. CDR3 length equals 13 residues. The germline V gene has CDR1 SQVTM and CDR2 ANQGSEA. V dropped 0 bases and J dropped 6 bases, with 11 bases sitting between them. CDR3 protein: CSVEDSGYDGYTF. The CDR3 DNA reads as TGCAGCGTTGAAGATTCGGGGTATGATGGCTACACCTTC.